This T cell receptor (beta chain) was obtained from a study of T cell responses to AZD1222 COVID-19 vaccine. Findings of the study overall: Females outnumbered males among donors, who were mostly white British; clonal diversity was possibly underestimated.

A word on this clone: Its target is not known.

Germline values: CDR1 SGHTA, CDR2 FQGNSA. V lost 3 bases and J lost 5, with 10 bases in between. The CDR3 runs 13 residues. The table came from immunoSEQ multiplex PCR; TCRdb's copy has only in-frame clones and leaves some out. The repertoire holds about 130,000 clones, with 70% to 90% as singletons. The sequences come from peripheral blood, collected on day 0 of AZD1222 vaccination. The chain couples TRBV7-2 to TRBJ2-5, with D perhaps matching TRBD2 (5 bases). The clonotype comes from an adult in good health. The CDR3 bases are TGTGCCAGCAGCTTTGCTAGCCGGGAGACCCAGTACTTC. The encoded protein is CASSFASRETQYF.